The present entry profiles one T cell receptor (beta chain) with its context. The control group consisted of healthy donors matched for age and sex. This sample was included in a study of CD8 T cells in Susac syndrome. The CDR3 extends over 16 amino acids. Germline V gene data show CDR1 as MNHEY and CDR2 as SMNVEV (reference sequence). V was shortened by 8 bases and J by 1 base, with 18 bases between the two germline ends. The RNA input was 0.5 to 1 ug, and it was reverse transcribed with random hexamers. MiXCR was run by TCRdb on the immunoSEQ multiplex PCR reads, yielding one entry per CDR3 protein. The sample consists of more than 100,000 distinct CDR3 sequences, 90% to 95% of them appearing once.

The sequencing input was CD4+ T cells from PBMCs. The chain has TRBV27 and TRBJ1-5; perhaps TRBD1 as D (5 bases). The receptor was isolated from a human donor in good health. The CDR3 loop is CASALWGENSNQPQHF. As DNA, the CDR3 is TGTGCCAGCGCTCTATGGGGGGAGAACAGCAATCAGCCCCAGCATTTT.